A selection of T cell receptor beta chains follows, all from one sample in a study of early T cells in non-severe SARS-CoV-2 infection. TCRdb fed the 5' RACE reads into MiXCR, producing one record per CDR3 protein. The sample consists of 45,000 or so distinct CDR3 sequences, roughly 10% of them appearing once. The sample was whole blood. These receptors were taken from an adult who was a healthcare worker with PCR-confirmed SARS-CoV-2 infection or an uninfected control (not recorded which). Each CDR3 is given with its conserved first and last residue. The order of the fields is J gene, clone size, V gene, D gene, CDR3 protein, CDR3 DNA. D genes are given only for firm matches. Clone size, where shown, is once, few, many, or a class for clones that have expanded.

>TRBJ1-1|many|TRBV6-2/TRBV6-3|-
CASCIWSGTEAFF
TGTGCCAGCTGCATCTGGAGTGGCACTGAAGCTTTCTTT
>TRBJ2-2|many|TRBV5-1|TRBD1
CASSLVRPGQTTGELFF
TGCGCCAGCAGCTTGGTCAGACCGGGACAGACAACCGGGGAGCTGTTTTTT
>TRBJ1-2|many|TRBV5-4|TRBD1
CASSRETGTGGRYGYTF
TGTGCCAGCAGCAGGGAAACCGGGACAGGGGGCCGGTATGGCTACACCTTC
>TRBJ2-7|many|TRBV19|-
CASSITPGDGYEQYF
TGTGCCAGTAGTATCACCCCAGGGGATGGTTACGAGCAGTACTTC
>TRBJ2-1|-|TRBV12-5|TRBD1
CASGLVGGQGVREQFF
TGTGCTAGTGGTTTGGTAGGAGGACAGGGGGTGAGGGAGCAGTTCTTC
>TRBJ1-2|few|TRBV15|-
CATSPPRGGYGYTF
TGTGCCACCAGCCCCCCCCGGGGAGGCTATGGCTACACCTTC
>TRBJ2-3|many|TRBV7-3|TRBD1
CASSLMGQGKADTQYF
TGTGCCAGCAGCTTAATGGGACAGGGCAAGGCAGATACGCAGTATTTT
>TRBJ2-3|many|TRBV27|-
CASHGGDNRNTQYF
TGTGCCAGTCATGGGGGGGACAACCGAAATACGCAGTATTTT
>TRBJ2-7|-|TRBV6-5|TRBD1
CATKDRGERPYEQYF
TGTGCCACCAAAGACAGGGGAGAGAGGCCCTACGAGCAGTACTTC
>TRBJ2-2|many|TRBV14|TRBD2
CASSRGLAPGELFF
TGTGCCAGCAGCCGGGGACTAGCTCCCGGGGAGCTGTTTTTT
>TRBJ2-7|-|TRBV6-2/TRBV6-3|-
CASSYHGQLGTYEQYF
TGTGCCAGCAGTTACCATGGGCAGTTGGGGACCTACGAGCAGTACTTC
>TRBJ1-1|many|TRBV7-2|-
CASSINQGVLGAFF
TGTGCCAGCAGCATAAATCAGGGAGTACTGGGAGCTTTCTTT
>TRBJ2-1|-|TRBV7-9|-
CASTPAVQFF
TGTGCCAGCACCCCAGCGGTGCAGTTCTTC
>TRBJ1-6|many|TRBV7-8|-
CASSFPRGAGAYNSPLHF
TGTGCCAGCAGTTTCCCGAGGGGCGCCGGCGCCTATAATTCACCCCTCCACTTT
>TRBJ2-5|many|TRBV28|TRBD2
CASSLPRGGLETQYF
TGTGCCAGCAGTTTACCGCGGGGGGGCCTTGAGACCCAGTACTTC
>TRBJ1-1|many|TRBV7-3|TRBD1
CASSLTTGGSSEAFF
TGTGCCAGCAGCTTAACGACAGGGGGCTCCTCTGAAGCTTTCTTT
>TRBJ1-6|-|TRBV24-1|TRBD1
CATSDLPDREDNNSPLHF
TGTGCCACCAGTGATTTGCCGGACAGGGAAGATAATAATTCACCCCTCCACTTT
>TRBJ2-2|-|TRBV7-6|-
CASSLMFSANTGELFF
TGTGCCAGCAGCTTAATGTTCTCCGCGAACACCGGGGAGCTGTTTTTT
>TRBJ2-3|many|TRBV20-1|-
CSGRAATDTQYF
TGCAGTGGGAGGGCAGCCACAGATACGCAGTATTTT
>TRBJ1-5|few|TRBV6-6|TRBD1
CASSYSQGAYQPQHF
TGTGCCAGCAGTTACTCCCAGGGGGCGTACCAGCCCCAGCATTTT
>TRBJ1-2|few|TRBV12-3/TRBV12-4|-
CASRPTTGDGYTF
TGTGCCAGCAGACCCACGACAGGCGATGGCTACACCTTC
>TRBJ2-1|many|TRBV20-1|TRBD1
CSARDGTGGNEQFF
TGCAGTGCTAGAGACGGGACAGGGGGCAATGAGCAGTTCTTC
>TRBJ1-4|many|TRBV2|-
CASSGQAGGEKLFF
TGTGCCAGCAGTGGACAGGCCGGCGGTGAAAAACTGTTTTTT
>TRBJ1-1|many|TRBV5-8|-
CASSLARAGGEAFF
TGTGCCAGCAGCTTGGCCCGTGCGGGGGGTGAAGCTTTCTTT
>TRBJ1-1|few|TRBV27|TRBD1
CASSSPTGGGGNTEAFF
TGTGCCAGCAGTTCCCCCACAGGGGGCGGCGGGAACACTGAAGCTTTCTTT
>TRBJ1-3|-|TRBV29-1|-
CSVEVGSSGNTIYF
TGCAGCGTTGAAGTAGGGAGCTCTGGAAACACCATATATTTT
>TRBJ1-1|many|TRBV6-5|-
CASSYSNVGTEAFF
TGTGCCAGCAGTTACTCGAATGTGGGTACTGAAGCTTTCTTT